Each of the 28 T cell receptor beta chains below was sequenced from the same sample in a study of blood T cell repertoires in COVID-19. Using immunoSEQ multiplex PCR, the repertoire was profiled, and TCRdb retains in-frame clones only, with some absent. Among about 230,000 clones listed, roughly nine tenths were seen once. The sequenced material came from PBMCs or T cells enriched from blood (not recorded which). Receptor source: a woman under 40 with acute COVID-19.

The chain joins TRBV12-3 or TRBV12-4 to TRBJ1-2; 7 bases are shared with TRBD1. The CDR3 is 13 residues long. Unmatched junction bases numbered 9, after V lost 6 bases and J lost 8 bases. The CDR3 region has the DNA TGTGCCAGCAGCCACGACAGGGTCGGGGGCTACACCTTC. Its translation: CASSHDRVGGYTF.

J is TRBJ1-1 and V is TRBV19; TRBD1 might be the D (5 bases). V lost 1 base to trimming and J lost 7 bases, with 10 bases between them. CDR3 length: 13 residues. The germline V gene encodes CDR1 LNHDA and CDR2 SQIVND (reference sequence). This CDR3 is CASSIVEGVEAFF. The CDR3 nucleotides are TGTGCCAGTAGTATAGTGGAAGGGGTTGAAGCTTTCTTT.

This chain joins TRBV10-2 and TRBJ2-1, with 10 bases identical to TRBD2. Unmatched junction bases numbered 9, after V lost 8 bases and J lost 8 bases. CDR1 is WSHSY and CDR2 is SAAADI in the germline V gene. This CDR3 comprises 14 residues. DNA for the CDR3: TGCGCCAGCTCAAGCGGGGGGGCTCGGGATGAGCAGTTCTTC. Encoded protein: CASSSGGARDEQFF.

The V and J genes are TRBV19 and TRBJ2-7, with D perhaps TRBD2 (5 bases). From germline, CDR1 is LNHDA and CDR2 SQIVND (reference sequence). Trimming left V 5 bases short and J 5 bases short, with 10 bases between. This CDR3 comprises 12 residues. CDR3 nucleotide sequence: TGTGCCAGTAGTCTCGGGGTCCACGAGCAGTACTTC. Translated, it gives CASSLGVHEQYF.

This clone was detected only once. The chain uses TRBV7-9 and TRBJ2-7, with D possibly matching TRBD1 (6 bases). Germline CDR1 and CDR2: SEHNR and FQNEAQ (reference sequence). The CDR3 has 15 residues. The V end was cut by 6 bases, the J end by 1 base, with 16 bases between. The CDR3 bases are TGTGCCAGCAGTTATGGGCAGGGGAGTTCCTACGAGCAGTACTTC. It translates to CASSYGQGSSYEQYF.

This chain links TRBV27 with TRBJ2-6; no clear D. The CDR3 is 17 amino acids. Germline-derived CDR1 and CDR2 are MNHEY and SMNVEV (reference sequence). V lost 1 base, J lost 0 bases, and 10 bases lay in between. CDR3 protein: CASSLLGSRSGANVLTF. The CDR3 coding sequence is TGTGCCAGCAGTTTATTGGGCTCACGCTCTGGGGCCAACGTCCTGACTTTC.

The chain links TRBV10-3 to TRBJ1-6, with D possibly being TRBD1 (5 bases). The germline V gene has CDR1 ENHRY and CDR2 SYGVKD. V lost 3 bases to trimming and J lost 10 bases, with 16 bases between them. This CDR3 has 15 residues. The CDR3 nucleotides are TGTGCCATCAGTGAAGGGACGTGGGGAGGATCACCCCTCCACTTT. Amino acid sequence: CAISEGTWGGSPLHF.

The chain employs TRBV28 and TRBJ1-2, with D maybe TRBD1 (6 bases). Trimming cost V 5 bases and J 0 bases, with 16 bases left between them. In germline, CDR1 is MDHEN, CDR2 SYDVKM. CDR3 length: 16 amino acids. The CDR3 sequence: CASSIRDIFTNYGYTF. The DNA for the CDR3 is TGTGCCAGCAGTATCCGGGACATCTTTACTAACTATGGCTACACCTTC.

The chain combines TRBV30 with TRBJ2-2, with 7 bases matching TRBD1. The CDR3 contains 18 residues. The germline gives CDR1 GTSNPN, CDR2 SVGIG (reference sequence). The junction had 15 bases not matched to a gene; V was cut back by 1 base and J by 4 bases. CDR3 sequence: CAWSDPTGRLRITGELFF. As DNA, the CDR3 is TGTGCCTGGAGTGACCCGACAGGGCGCTTAAGAATCACCGGGGAGCTGTTTTTT.

The V call is TRBV5-4, the J call TRBJ1-1; D is ambiguous. The germline V gene encodes CDR1 SGHNT and CDR2 YYREEE (reference sequence). Trimming cost V 10 bases and J 10 bases, with 20 bases left between them. The CDR3 sequence is 12 residues long. The CDR3: CAAGWESAAAFF. The CDR3 DNA sequence: TGTGCCGCGGGGTGGGAATCAGCGGCAGCTTTCTTT.

The rearrangement joins TRBV2 to TRBJ2-2, with D tentatively TRBD1 (6 bases). Trimming took off 6 bases at V and 4 bases at J, with 15 bases between the two ends. This CDR3 has 15 amino acids. Germline lookup yields CDR1 SNHLY and CDR2 FYNNEI. In DNA, the CDR3 is TGTGCCAGCAGGGGGAAGGACAGCGTCACCGGGGAGCTGTTTTTT. Encoded protein: CASRGKDSVTGELFF.

The chain carries TRBV5-6 and TRBJ1-1, with a weak D call TRBD1 (6 bases). Germline CDR1 and CDR2: SGHDT and YYEEEE. The CDR3 spans 15 residues. V dropped 3 bases and J dropped 1 base, with 13 bases sitting between them. CDR3 loop: CASSSGTYGNTEAFF. CDR3 bases: TGTGCCAGCAGCTCCGGGACATACGGGAACACTGAAGCTTTCTTT.

The chain joins TRBV3-1 (or the pseudogene TRBV3-2) to TRBJ1-6, with D maybe TRBD1 (5 bases). Germline V gene data show CDR1 as LGHDT and CDR2 as YNNKEL (reference sequence). With 1 base removed from V and 10 bases from J, the gap between germline ends came to 8 bases. This CDR3 is built from 13 residues. CDR3 amino acids: CASSQVGESPLHF. CDR3 nucleotides: TGTGCCAGCAGCCAAGTAGGGGAATCACCCCTCCACTTT.

The rearrangement links TRBV5-4 to TRBJ1-1, with TRBD1 as a possible D gene (6 bases). Per germline, CDR1 SGHNT and CDR2 YYREEE (reference sequence). V was cut by 3 bases and J by 7 bases, with 16 bases left in between. This CDR3 comprises 14 residues. Written as DNA, the CDR3 is TGTGCCAGCAGCTCCCGGGACAATCCAGGTGAAGCTTTCTTT. Its translation is CASSSRDNPGEAFF.

The CDR3 DNA reads TGTGCCAGCTCGCCGACCAGGAATCAGCCCCAGCATTTT. Translated: CASSPTRNQPQHF. The chain combines TRBV18 with TRBJ1-5; D uncertain. The CDR3 has 13 amino acids. V was trimmed by 6 bases and J by 4 bases, leaving 10 bases between them. Germline-derived CDR1 and CDR2 are KGHSH and LQKENI.

The chain uses TRBV4-2 and TRBJ1-6; TRBD1 aligns across 7 bases. The CDR3 is made up of 17 amino acids. V was clipped by 4 bases and J by 5 bases; unmatched bases: 11. Per germline, CDR1 LGHNA and CDR2 YNFKEQ. The CDR3 region has the DNA TGTGCCAGCAGCCCCGGGAGAGGGACAGATAATAATTCACCCCTCCACTTT. It yields the protein CASSPGRGTDNNSPLHF.

The gene calls are TRBV9 and TRBJ2-5; D remains ambiguous. This CDR3 contains 12 residues. Per germline, CDR1 SGDLS and CDR2 YYNGEE. Trimming stripped 4 bases from V and 0 bases from J, with 4 bases between. CDR3 loop: CASSQDQETQYF. DNA of the CDR3: TGTGCCAGCAGCCAGGACCAAGAGACCCAGTACTTC.

The CDR3 region is CASSLGGTGISPLHF. The DNA of the CDR3 is TGTGCCAGCAGTTTAGGAGGGACAGGGATCTCACCCCTCCACTTT. This chain links TRBV27 with TRBJ1-6, with 9 bases that match TRBD1. V gave up 2 bases and J gave up 10 bases; unmatched junction bases: 6. CDR1 MNHEY and CDR2 SMNVEV come from the germline V gene (reference sequence). The CDR3 loop spans 15 amino acids.

The CDR3 loop is CASSQPTEGLAGGHNEQFF. The CDR3 DNA reads TGTGCCAGCAGCCAACCTACAGAGGGACTAGCGGGGGGACACAATGAGCAGTTCTTC. The gene calls are TRBV3-1 (or the pseudogene TRBV3-2) and TRBJ2-1; TRBD2 matches 15 bases. Per the germline V gene, CDR1 is LGHDT and CDR2 is YNNKEL (reference sequence). After removal of 2 bases from V and 5 bases from J, the junction contained 10 bases not matched to a gene. This CDR3 is 19 amino acids long.

This clone was found once. The chain joins TRBV2 to TRBJ2-7; TRBD2 matches 10 bases. Germline assignment: CDR1 SNHLY and CDR2 FYNNEI. After removal of 6 bases from V and 7 bases from J, the junction contained 6 bases not matched to a gene. The CDR3 is made up of 13 amino acids. CDR3 sequence (DNA): TGTGCCAGCAGAAGGGGACTAGCGTCGGAGCAGTACTTC. Its protein is CASRRGLASEQYF. Together with reference TRBV2 and TRBJ2-7, the CDR3 gives the full variable domain: EPEVTQTPSHQVTQMGQEVILRCVPISNHLYFYWYRQILGQKVEFLVSFYNNEISEKSEIFDDQFSVERPDGSNFTLKIRSTKLEDSAMYFCASRRGLASEQYFGPGTRLTVT.

This clone was detected a few times. The chain couples TRBV7-2 to TRBJ2-3; possible D gene TRBD2, 5 bases. This CDR3 comprises 14 residues. Germline lookup yields CDR1 SGHTA and CDR2 FQGNSA. Trimming left V 0 bases short and J 9 bases short, with 13 bases between. The DNA for the CDR3 is TGTGCCAGCAGCTTAGCGAGGGAACCGGCGACGCAGTATTTT. The encoded protein is CASSLAREPATQYF.

J is TRBJ2-7 and V is TRBV19; 10 positions agree with TRBD1. With 4 bases clipped from V and 2 bases from J, the junction kept 5 bases outside the gene matches. CDR3 length: 15 amino acids. The germline CDR1 and CDR2 sequences are LNHDA and SQIVND (reference sequence). Here the CDR3 DNA reads TGTGCCAGTAGTACCGTGACAGGGGGCACCTACGAGCAGTACTTC. Translated, it gives CASSTVTGGTYEQYF.

The chain links TRBV11-2 to TRBJ1-4; TRBD1 agrees at 9 bases. J lost 8 bases, V lost 3 bases, and 4 bases had no gene match. In germline, CDR1 is SGHAT, CDR2 FQNNGV. This CDR3 region has 14 residues. The CDR3 here is CASSFNRGREKLFF. CDR3 nucleotide sequence: TGTGCCAGCAGCTTTAACAGGGGGCGAGAAAAACTGTTTTTT.

The table lists this clone with many counts. The chain has TRBV7-9 and TRBJ2-1; D is unresolved. The CDR3 loop spans 18 amino acids. The V and J ends lost 1 base and 0 bases respectively, with 16 bases between them. Germline V gives CDR1 SEHNR, CDR2 FQNEAQ (reference sequence). The chain's CDR3 is CASSLGSLTTSSYNEQFF. Here the CDR3 DNA reads TGTGCCAGCAGCTTAGGTAGCCTAACAACGAGCTCCTACAATGAGCAGTTCTTC.

This chain connects TRBV30 to TRBJ1-1; no reliable D call. CDR1 is GTSNPN and CDR2 is SVGIG in the germline V gene (reference sequence). The ends were cut back, 5 bases at V and 8 bases at J, with 15 bases in the middle. The CDR3 runs 12 residues. The CDR3 DNA follows: TGTGCCTGGGGTTCTGGCGGAATCGAAGCTTTCTTT. Translation: CAWGSGGIEAFF.

This clone was counted only a few times. V gene TRBV19 combines with J gene TRBJ1-2; 7 bases fit TRBD1. Germline CDR1 reads LNHDA; CDR2 reads SQIVND (reference sequence). With 7 bases clipped from V and 2 bases from J, the junction kept 7 bases outside the gene matches. The length of the CDR3 is 14 residues. CDR3 sequence: CASTMSRGNYGYTF. CDR3 coding DNA: TGTGCCAGTACCATGTCCAGGGGGAACTATGGCTACACCTTC.

The V call is TRBV18, the J call TRBJ1-3; D uncertain. The CDR3 covers 16 residues. Germline V gene data show CDR1 as KGHSH and CDR2 as LQKENI. V lost 5 bases and J lost 0, with 14 bases in between. CDR3 coding DNA: TGTGCCAGCTCATACAAGAAGTCCAACTCTGGAAACACCATATATTTT. Residues: CASSYKKSNSGNTIYF.

In its sample, this clone was seen once. This sequence joins TRBV4-3 and TRBJ1-2; D gene unclear. This CDR3 comprises 15 residues. Trimming removed 7 bases from V and 4 bases from J, with 19 bases in between. CDR1 is LGHNA, CDR2 YSLEER, per germline. CDR3 in DNA: TGCGCCAGCAAACCCGCCGTCTCGAACAGCTATGGCTACACCTTC. This translates into CASKPAVSNSYGYTF.